This T cell receptor beta chain was found in a study of cytomegalovirus exposure and HLA in healthy donors. Details on this clone: Its antigen is not known.

The PCR used 60 Vbeta and 13 Jbeta primers. TCRdb's table, derived via immunoSEQ multiplex PCR, lists solely in-frame clones and lacks some. The sample records around 150,000 clones, around 80% being singletons. V was pared by 0 bases and J by 6 bases, with 9 bases between. Germline loops: CDR1 WSHSY, CDR2 SAAADI. The CDR3 runs 14 residues. Broader study findings: Earlier analysis looked at TCR beta V segments, and most were productive about 87% or about 30% of the time. Common viral pathogens (according to a later analysis) appeared linked to several of the most significant clusters. Most TCR sequences were uncommon, yet certain public TCRs appeared in many donors.

Sequencing was carried out using PBMCs. V is TRBV10-2 and J is TRBJ1-5; D remains unclear. This receptor was obtained from a man aged 40-55 years in good health and CMV-seropositive. Here the CDR3 DNA reads TGCGCCAGCAGTGAGTCGGCTGTGGTTCAGCCCCAGCATTTT. Translation gives CASSESAVVQPQHF.